Shown below are 25 T cell receptor beta chains from a single sample sequenced in a study of OX40 agonist ivuxolimab in advanced cancers. TCRdb keeps only in-frame clones here, not all; method: immunoSEQ multiplex PCR. The sample carries 70,000 to 95,000 clones, around 87% recorded once. Material: CD4+ or CD8+ T cells sorted from blood, obtained in a trial of the OX40 agonist ivuxolimab. The receptors were gathered from an adult with an advanced solid tumor such as melanoma, head and neck, liver or kidney cancer.

The chain recombines TRBV10-3 with TRBJ1-5; possibly TRBD1 for D (6 bases). V was pared by 5 bases and J by 4 bases, with 15 bases between. CDR3 length equals 15 residues. Germline CDR1 is ENHRY and CDR2 is SYGVKD. The CDR3 protein is CAISTQGKGNQPQHF. As DNA, the CDR3 is TGTGCCATCAGTACACAGGGAAAGGGAAATCAGCCCCAGCATTTT.

The gene calls are TRBV5-1 and TRBJ2-5; possible D gene TRBD1, 6 bases. V lost 4 bases and J 4 bases, leaving 14 bases between the germline ends. Per germline, CDR1 SGHRS and CDR2 YFSETQ. The CDR3 loop spans 14 amino acids. CDR3 nucleotide sequence: TGCGCCAGCAGCCACCTCTCAGGGGCAGAGACCCAGTACTTC. It codes for CASSHLSGAETQYF.

The chain carries TRBV7-2 and TRBJ2-7; TRBD2 matches 9 bases. J lost 2 bases, V lost 4 bases, and 3 bases had no gene match. This CDR3 contains 14 residues. The germline V gene has CDR1 SGHTA and CDR2 FQGNSA. The CDR3 region has the DNA TGTGCCAGCAGCTCTCTAGCGGGACCCTACGAGCAGTACTTC. Protein product: CASSSLAGPYEQYF. The whole variable domain, filled in from reference TRBV7-2 and TRBJ2-7, reads GAGVSQSPSNKVTEKGKDVELRCDPISGHTALYWYRQSLGQGLEFLIYFQGNSAPDKSGLPSDRFSAERTGGSVSTLTIQRTQQEDSAVYLCASSSLAGPYEQYFGPGTRLTVT.

The rearrangement joins TRBV7-8 to TRBJ2-5; 10 bases fit TRBD2. The CDR3 spans 14 residues. From germline, CDR1 is SGHVS and CDR2 FQNEAQ. V gave up 5 bases and J gave up 1 base; unmatched junction bases: 1. This chain's CDR3 is CASSRTSGQETQYF. DNA of the CDR3: TGTGCCAGCAGCCGGACTAGCGGCCAAGAGACCCAGTACTTC.

This sequence joins TRBV30 and TRBJ1-2; tentative D call: TRBD1 (6 bases). The CDR3 spans 12 residues. The germline V gene encodes CDR1 GTSNPN and CDR2 SVGIG (reference sequence). V was pared by 4 bases and J by 8 bases, with 14 bases between. The CDR3 nucleotides read TGTGCCTGGAACGGGGGCGCGAAGGGCTACACCTTC. Residues: CAWNGGAKGYTF.

The V call is TRBV6-5, the J call TRBJ1-3, with D unresolved. Germline V gene sequence: CDR1 MNHEY, CDR2 SVGAGI. V was shortened by 8 bases and J by 0 bases, with 11 bases between the two germline ends. The CDR3 extends over 14 amino acids. For the CDR3, the DNA is TGTGCCAGCTTTGCAGGTCGCTCTGGAAACACCATATATTTT. Amino acid sequence: CASFAGRSGNTIYF.

CDR3 sequence reads: CSVEGRVSSYEQYF. The CDR3 DNA reads TGCAGCGTTGAAGGCAGGGTGAGCTCCTACGAGCAGTACTTC. This rearrangement joins TRBV29-1 to TRBJ2-7; TRBD1 is a possible D gene (5 bases). The CDR3 has 14 residues. The germline V and J ends were trimmed by 1 base and 0 bases, with 10 bases remaining between them. Germline CDR1 and CDR2: SQVTM and ANQGSEA.

The chain carries TRBV6-1 and TRBJ2-1; 13 nucleotides line up with TRBD2. CDR1 and CDR2 (germline): MNHNS, SASEGT. Germline trimming cut 6 bases from V and 8 bases from J; bases unmatched to any gene: 1. This CDR3 is built from 13 residues. Written as DNA, the CDR3 is TGTGCCAGCAGACTAGCGGGGGGGCATGAGCAGTTCTTC. Translated: CASRLAGGHEQFF.

This chain links TRBV7-2 with TRBJ2-1, with 10 bases matching TRBD2. The V gene end was trimmed by 7 bases and the J gene end by 5 bases; junction bases not matched to a gene: 5. The V gene's germline CDR1 is SGHTA and CDR2 FQGNSA. CDR3 length: 14 residues. The CDR3 spells CASNGLAANNEQFF. The CDR3 DNA is TGTGCCAGCAACGGACTAGCGGCAAACAATGAGCAGTTCTTC.

The chain joins TRBV4-3 to TRBJ2-3; 12 nucleotides align to TRBD2. J gave up 6 bases and V 3 bases, and 7 bases lay outside the gene matches. This CDR3 has 16 residues. Germline CDR1 is LGHNA and CDR2 is YSLEER. The CDR3 region has the DNA TGCGCCAGCAGCCAGTTGACTAGCGGGAGAGCCGATACGCAGTATTTT. The encoded protein is CASSQLTSGRADTQYF.

The rearrangement joins TRBV7-2 to TRBJ2-5; unclear D gene. Germline assignment: CDR1 SGHTA and CDR2 FQGNSA. Trimming pared 3 bases from V and 1 base from J, leaving 6 bases between. There are 13 residues in the CDR3. CDR3 residues: CASSFERQETQYF. CDR3 coding DNA: TGTGCCAGCAGCTTTGAACGCCAAGAGACCCAGTACTTC. Using reference TRBV7-2 and TRBJ2-5 for the parts outside the CDR3, the full variable domain is GAGVSQSPSNKVTEKGKDVELRCDPISGHTALYWYRQSLGQGLEFLIYFQGNSAPDKSGLPSDRFSAERTGGSVSTLTIQRTQQEDSAVYLCASSFERQETQYFGPGTRLLVL.

The chain has TRBV7-2 and TRBJ2-7; a weak D match, TRBD1 (5 bases). Trimming took 1 base from V and 3 from J, leaving 13 bases between them. Germline lookup yields CDR1 SGHTA and CDR2 FQGNSA. The CDR3 covers 15 residues. The CDR3 protein is CASSLVSQGVYEQYF. The CDR3 nucleotides are TGTGCCAGCAGCTTAGTCAGTCAGGGCGTCTACGAGCAGTACTTC.

This clone showed up just once. The rearrangement links TRBV10-2 to TRBJ2-5; 9 nucleotides line up with TRBD2. The CDR3 is 15 residues long. Germline values: CDR1 WSHSY, CDR2 SAAADI. The V gene end was trimmed by 0 bases and the J gene end by 3 bases; junction bases not matched to a gene: 2. The CDR3 DNA is TGCGCCAGCAGTGAGTCGGCTAGCGGGGAAGAGACCCAGTACTTC. This sequence encodes CASSESASGEETQYF.

This chain uses TRBV5-1 with TRBJ1-2, with 8 bases matching TRBD1. The germline gives CDR1 SGHRS, CDR2 YFSETQ. J was trimmed by 8 bases and V by 3 bases; bases with no gene match: 0. The CDR3 sequence is 11 residues long. The CDR3 coding sequence is TGCGCCAGCAGCTCAGGGGGCGGCTACACCTTC. Translated, it gives CASSSGGGYTF.

This clone has more than one count but fewer than ten. This chain uses TRBV4-1 with TRBJ2-5; tentatively, D is TRBD2 (6 bases). Deletions cut 1 base from V and 5 bases from J, with 14 bases between. Germline V gene lookup returns CDR1 MGHRA and CDR2 YSYEKL. The CDR3 consists of 15 residues. Here the CDR3 DNA reads TGCGCCAGCAGCCAAGGGAGGGGCCTGGTCGAGACCCAGTACTTC. This gives the protein CASSQGRGLVETQYF.

This clone appeared a single time. J is TRBJ2-3 and V is TRBV7-9; D is unclear. The CDR3 has 15 residues. The germline CDR1 and CDR2 sequences are SEHNR and FQNEAQ (reference sequence). V was shortened by 1 base and J by 1 base, with 9 bases between the two germline ends. This chain's CDR3 is CASSLGDGRTDTQYF. The CDR3 DNA sequence: TGTGCCAGCAGCTTAGGTGACGGGCGCACAGATACGCAGTATTTT.

The V call is TRBV30, the J call TRBJ1-4, with a weak D call TRBD1 (5 bases). Trimming removed 0 bases from V and 7 bases from J, with 9 bases in between. This CDR3 is 13 amino acids long. From germline, CDR1 is GTSNPN and CDR2 SVGIG (reference sequence). The CDR3 sequence: CAWSVKGIEKLFF. CDR3 sequence (DNA): TGTGCCTGGAGTGTGAAGGGGATTGAAAAACTGTTTTTT.

The chain recombines TRBV5-6 with TRBJ1-1; TRBD1 matches at 7 bases. This CDR3 has 14 residues. J lost 3 bases, V lost 0 bases, and 2 bases had no gene match. Per germline, CDR1 SGHDT and CDR2 YYEEEE. The CDR3 region is CASSLGGTDTEAFF. DNA for the CDR3: TGTGCCAGCAGCTTGGGGGGGACAGACACTGAAGCTTTCTTT.

The chain has TRBV7-9 and TRBJ2-3; D gene unclear. Germline loops: CDR1 SEHNR, CDR2 FQNEAQ (reference sequence). This CDR3 spans 16 amino acids. With 1 base removed from V and 2 bases from J, the gap between germline ends came to 13 bases. CDR3 residues: CASSLDSNSDTDTQYF. The CDR3 bases are TGTGCCAGCAGCTTAGATAGTAATAGTGACACAGATACGCAGTATTTT. The full variable domain, with the rest looked up from reference TRBV7-9 and TRBJ2-3, is DTGVSQNPRHKITKRGQNVTFRCDPISEHNRLYWYRQTLGQGPEFLTYFQNEAQLEKSRLLSDRFSAERPKGSFSTLEIQRTEQGDSAMYLCASSLDSNSDTDTQYFGPGTRLTVL.

V and J are TRBV11-2 and TRBJ1-3; tentatively, D is TRBD1 (5 bases). CDR3 length: 13 residues. CDR1 and CDR2 from the germline V gene are SGHAT and FQNNGV. V was cut by 3 bases and J by 3 bases, with 6 bases left in between. CDR3 residues: CASSFRVGNTIYF. The DNA of the CDR3 is TGTGCCAGCAGCTTCAGGGTTGGAAACACCATATATTTT.

The chain is built from TRBV5-4 and TRBJ1-2, with D perhaps TRBD1 (6 bases). The CDR3 totals 14 residues. Trimming removed 1 base from V and 0 bases from J, with 7 bases in between. In germline, CDR1 is SGHNT, CDR2 YYREEE (reference sequence). CDR3 sequence (DNA): TGTGCCAGCAGCTTGAAGGGGGCTAACTATGGCTACACCTTC. Protein sequence: CASSLKGANYGYTF.

V gene TRBV5-1 combines with J gene TRBJ2-1; 9 bases map to TRBD1. The CDR3 runs to 15 residues. V gave up 4 bases and J gave up 10 bases; unmatched junction bases: 12. Looked up from germline, CDR1 is SGHRS and CDR2 is YFSETQ. The CDR3 sequence: CASSPGQGSIWEQFF. Here the CDR3 DNA reads TGCGCCAGCAGCCCGGGACAGGGTTCGATTTGGGAGCAGTTCTTC.

The J gene is TRBJ2-2, the V gene TRBV27; TRBD1 aligns across 7 bases. The CDR3 is made up of 16 amino acids. V shed 5 bases, J shed 6 bases, and the junction held 12 bases outside the gene matches. Germline V gene sequence: CDR1 MNHEY, CDR2 SMNVEV (reference sequence). The CDR3 loop is CASSLRQGGFAGELFF. As DNA, the CDR3 is TGTGCCAGCAGTCTAAGACAGGGTGGTTTCGCCGGGGAGCTGTTTTTT.

The rearrangement uses TRBV6-5 and TRBJ1-4; possibly TRBD1 for D (6 bases). The V and J ends lost 6 bases and 6 bases respectively, with 11 bases between them. This CDR3 is 13 amino acids long. The germline gives CDR1 MNHEY, CDR2 SVGAGI. CDR3 amino acids: CASRSGTYEKLFF. DNA for the CDR3: TGTGCCAGCAGGTCCGGGACATATGAAAAACTGTTTTTT.

V gene TRBV9 combines with J gene TRBJ2-7; D is possibly TRBD1 (7 bases). V lost 9 bases and J 4 bases, leaving 20 bases between the germline ends. The CDR3 loop spans 14 amino acids. Germline assignment: CDR1 SGDLS and CDR2 YYNGEE. CDR3 DNA: TGTGCCACCCGATCCCAAGCAGGGGGGTACGAGCAGTACTTC. Encoded protein: CATRSQAGGYEQYF.